In its sample, the clone carrying this T cell receptor (beta chain) was seen many times. Its target is not known. These data belong to a study of human T cells and chemical hapten exposure. General observations from the study: High-frequency TCRs, those above 1 in 1000, stayed the same after DPC sensitization. Alopecia was present in the donors, so their immune response may differ from healthy people's.

V lost 6 bases to trimming and J lost 6 bases; unmatched junction nucleotides: 10. Germline V lookup: CDR1 MNHNS, CDR2 SASEGT. The CDR3 spans 15 residues. TCRdb re-called the RACE reads through MiXCR, storing one row per CDR3 protein. Among 38,000 or so distinct CDR3 sequences listed, 8% to 10% were seen once. The time point: patch test 3, about 24 weeks after DPC sensitization. The treatment denotes: therapeutic diphenylcyclopropenone sensitization with weekly scalp DPC. From whole blood left unfractionated, total RNA was extracted. The gene calls are TRBV6-1 and TRBJ2-3; 9 positions agree with TRBD2. This specimen consisted of whole blood, obtained in connection with sensitization to the hapten diphenylcyclopropenone (DPC). The sequence was obtained from a man aged 45-65 years with alopecia areata. Some clones in this sample may be carry-over from other donors' samples. The CDR3 loop is CASRASGNPADTQYF. CDR3 coding DNA: TGTGCCAGCAGGGCTAGCGGGAACCCCGCGGATACGCAGTATTTT.